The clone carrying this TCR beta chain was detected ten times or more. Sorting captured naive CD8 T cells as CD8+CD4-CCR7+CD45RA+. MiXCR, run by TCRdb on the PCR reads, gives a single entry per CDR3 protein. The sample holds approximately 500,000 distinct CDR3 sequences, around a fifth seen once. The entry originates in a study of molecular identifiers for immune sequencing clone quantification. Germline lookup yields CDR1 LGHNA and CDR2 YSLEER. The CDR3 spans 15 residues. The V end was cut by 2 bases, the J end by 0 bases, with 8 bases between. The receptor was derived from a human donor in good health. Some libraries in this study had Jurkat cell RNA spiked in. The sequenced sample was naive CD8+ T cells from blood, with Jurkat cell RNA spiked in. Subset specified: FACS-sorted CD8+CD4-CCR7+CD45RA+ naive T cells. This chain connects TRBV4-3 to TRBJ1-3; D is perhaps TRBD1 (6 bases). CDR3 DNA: TGCGCCAGCAGCCAATCGGACAGCTCTGGAAACACCATATATTTT. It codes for CASSQSDSSGNTIYF.